This T cell receptor (beta chain) was recorded in a study of CD8+CD57+ T cells in acquired aplastic anemia. Study outcomes and limitations: The CD8+ Simpson's diversity of patients and controls was not significantly different.

Patients who underwent sequencing had shown CD8+CD57+ cell expansion by flow cytometry. The CDR3 is made up of 14 amino acids. Germline CDR1 SQVTM, CDR2 ANQGSEA. J was trimmed by 1 base and V by 4 bases; bases with no gene match: 3. The template used for profiling TCR beta VDJ and CDR3 was genomic DNA. MiXCR was run by TCRdb on the reads, yielding one entry per CDR3 protein. The sample contains 200,000 or so distinct CDR3 sequences, nearly 50% of which appear only once. Remarks on this clonotype: The antigen remains unidentified.

The sequenced sample was sorted CD4+, CD8+, or CD8+CD57+ T cells (not recorded which) from PBMCs. J is TRBJ2-5 and V is TRBV29-1, with 10 bases identical to TRBD2. The TCR originated in a human donor with aplastic anemia. The CDR3 bases are TGCAGCGTTGGGACTAGCGGACCCCAAGAGACCCAGTACTTC. Residues: CSVGTSGPQETQYF.